These 27 T cell receptor beta chains were all obtained from the same sample, sequenced in a study of blood T cells in healthy people across ages (dated by TCRdb to between 2014 and 2017). Receptor amplification or capture employed 5' RACE. The sequencer was an Illumina HiSeq 2500. The second PCR ran for about 6 to 12 cycles and used a J-beta primer mix along with a sample-barcoded 5' primer. TCRdb applied fastp at Q25 and MiXCR to the public reads, then kept only in-frame beta chains. When rows share a CDR3 protein, they turn into one entry using the most common DNA and genes. The sample table contains about 1.7 million distinct CDR3 sequences; only one count was recorded for over 25% of them. The ten largest clonotypes hold 7.7% of the sample. Material: blood. Every receptor here comes from a woman aged 25 to 39 in good health.

V gene TRBV28 combines with J gene TRBJ1-2, with unresolved D. The CDR3 loop spans 15 amino acids. Looked up from germline, CDR1 is MDHEN and CDR2 is SYDVKM. Trimming removed 2 bases at V and 4 bases at J, with 14 bases between. The CDR3 spells CASSLPRRRGYGYTF. The CDR3 nucleotides read TGTGCCAGCAGTTTACCCCGCAGGCGGGGCTATGGCTACACCTTC.

The chain joins TRBV10-3 to TRBJ1-1, with TRBD1 matching 7 bases. This CDR3 contains 15 residues. J was trimmed by 0 bases and V by 6 bases; bases with no gene match: 7. Germline assignment: CDR1 ENHRY and CDR2 SYGVKD. The DNA of the CDR3 is TGTGCCATCAGAGACTTGGGACAGCTGAACACTGAAGCTTTCTTT. Its protein is CAIRDLGQLNTEAFF.

The table lists this clonotype with many counts. The chain employs TRBV5-1 and TRBJ2-7; D ambiguous. This CDR3 spans 8 amino acids. From germline, CDR1 is SGHRS and CDR2 YFSETQ. Trimming removed 9 bases from V and 5 bases from J, with 3 bases in between. CDR3 sequence: CATDEQYF. The CDR3 DNA sequence: TGCGCCACCGACGAGCAGTACTTC.

Concerning this clonotype: Its ends do not fully match the called genes, so a read error is possible. This chain uses TRBV27 with TRBJ2-3; D possibly uses TRBD1 or TRBD2 (5 bases each). Germline CDR1 is MNHEY and CDR2 is SMNVEV (reference sequence). There are 17 residues in the CDR3. CDR3 protein: CTSSLSAGTTSTDTQYF. In nucleotides, the CDR3 is TGTACCAGCAGTTTATCTGCTGGGACGACCAGCACAGATACGCAGTATTTT.

This clonotype was detected only once. CDR3 in amino acids: CASSFVTRGTEAFF. The CDR3 coding sequence is TGTGCCAGCAGCTTTGTAACTCGTGGCACTGAAGCTTTCTTT. J is TRBJ1-1 and V is TRBV5-6, with D unresolved. Trimming left V 2 bases short and J 4 bases short, with 12 bases between. This CDR3 is 14 amino acids long. CDR1 SGHDT and CDR2 YYEEEE come from the germline V gene.

This clonotype was seen ten or more times. V usage is TRBV15 and J usage is TRBJ2-5; 7 bases line up with TRBD2. Germline V gives CDR1 LNHNV, CDR2 YYDKDF (reference sequence). With 3 bases clipped from V and 5 bases from J, the junction kept 12 bases outside the gene matches. CDR3 length equals 16 residues. For the CDR3, the DNA is TGTGCCACCAGCAGCCGCCCCGCGGGGGAGTCGGAGACCCAGTACTTC. Translation: CATSSRPAGESETQYF.

This clonotype was recorded a few times. V is TRBV10-2 and J is TRBJ2-2; TRBD1 might be the D (5 bases). CDR3 size: 13 residues. Germline CDR1 and CDR2: WSHSY and SAAADI. Trimming left V 7 bases short and J 4 bases short, with 10 bases between. CDR3 coding DNA: TGCGCCAGCACCGTCCAGGGCACCGGGGAGCTGTTTTTT. This gives the protein CASTVQGTGELFF.

The sample holds many counts of this clonotype. The rearrangement links TRBV29-1 to TRBJ2-7; 8 bases match TRBD1. The CDR3 is made up of 13 amino acids. The germline V gene encodes CDR1 SQVTM and CDR2 ANQGSEA. The ends lost 7 bases at V and 5 bases at J; junction bases unmatched: 10. In nucleotides, the CDR3 is TGCAGCGCGTCTGAAGGCAGGGGGCACGAGCAGTACTTC. This translates into CSASEGRGHEQYF.

This clonotype was detected once. The rearrangement links TRBV4-1 to TRBJ2-3, with a possible D match to TRBD2 (5 bases). The germline V gene encodes CDR1 MGHRA and CDR2 YSYEKL. The CDR3 length is 15 residues. V lost 1 base to trimming and J lost 8 bases, with 16 bases between them. In DNA, the CDR3 is TGCGCCAGCAGCCAAGTGTCTAGCCTCCCCGGTACGCAGTATTTT. Translated: CASSQVSSLPGTQYF.

This chain joins TRBV6-5 and TRBJ1-1; weak D call: TRBD1 (5 bases). Looked up from germline, CDR1 is MNHEY and CDR2 is SVGAGI. The germline V and J ends were trimmed by 0 bases and 4 bases, with 9 bases remaining between them. This CDR3 contains 14 residues. The CDR3 coding sequence is TGTGCCAGCAGTTACTCGGGGGTGTCCACTGAAGCTTTCTTT. Translating gives CASSYSGVSTEAFF.

This clonotype was observed a handful of times. The chain recombines TRBV21-1 with TRBJ1-2; the table gives TRBD1 as D, unverified against the DNA. TRBV21-1 is termed a pseudogene. The CDR3 spans 16 residues. The CDR3, as DNA: TGTGCCAGCACACATACAGGGGTGGGGTCAAACTATGGCTACACCTTC. Translating it yields CASTHTGVGSNYGYTF.

This clonotype appeared many times. The gene calls are TRBV11-1 and TRBJ1-2; D is uncertain. V was trimmed by 7 bases and J by 4 bases, leaving 13 bases between them. The CDR3 runs 13 residues. Germline loops: CDR1 SGHAT, CDR2 FQDESV (reference sequence). The CDR3 nucleotides are TGTGCCAGCATCTTGGATGATGTCTATGGCTACACCTTC. This codes for CASILDDVYGYTF.

This clonotype showed up just a few times. The V gene is TRBV7-2, the J gene TRBJ1-2; 10 nucleotides align to TRBD1. The V segment lost 2 bases and the J segment 4 bases; nucleotides outside the gene matches: 4. CDR1 is SGHTA and CDR2 is FQGNSA in the germline V gene. This CDR3 has 15 residues. The CDR3 spells CASSLHRDRGYGYTF. The CDR3 nucleotides read TGTGCCAGCAGCTTACACCGGGACAGGGGCTATGGCTACACCTTC.

Only one count was recorded for this clonotype. The genes are TRBV7-2 and TRBJ2-7; the D gene is possibly TRBD2 (6 bases). Trimming stripped 3 bases from V and 0 bases from J, with 12 bases between. This CDR3 is built from 15 residues. Germline-derived CDR1 and CDR2 are SGHTA and FQGNSA. DNA for the CDR3: TGTGCCAGCAGCTTCAGGAGCGGGTCCTCCTACGAGCAGTACGTC. Encoded protein: CASSFRSGSSYEQYV.

As for this clonotype: Relative to the germline gene, one junction end is altered; a read error may explain this. The chain combines TRBV3-1 with TRBJ2-3; D is possibly TRBD1 or TRBD2 (5 bases each). The CDR3 has 17 amino acids. Germline V gives CDR1 LGHDT, CDR2 YNNKEL (reference sequence). The CDR3 spells CASSQNSLNGGTGTQYF. The CDR3 DNA is TGTGCCAGCAGCCAAAACTCGCTAAACGGAGGCACAGGTACGCAGTATTTT.

The table lists this clonotype with a few counts. This rearrangement joins TRBV4-1 to TRBJ1-1; no firm D call. CDR1 is MGHRA, CDR2 YSYEKL, per germline. The CDR3 sequence is 13 residues long. Trimming removed 2 bases at V and 5 bases at J, with 9 bases between. CDR3 sequence reads: CASSQLSRTEAFF. The CDR3 DNA reads as TGCGCCAGCAGCCAATTATCTCGGACTGAAGCTTTCTTT.

This clonotype was recorded a few times. The chain joins TRBV3-1 to TRBJ2-6, with D unclear. The V gene's germline CDR1 is LGHDT and CDR2 YNNKEL (reference sequence). CDR3 size: 15 residues. V was cut by 6 bases and J by 2 bases, with 11 bases left in between. The CDR3 DNA reads as TGTGCCAGCAGTCGACCCTTTCCTGGGGCCAACGTCCTGACTTTC. Its translation is CASSRPFPGANVLTF.

This chain connects TRBV7-2 to TRBJ2-7; 14 nucleotides match TRBD2. This CDR3 is built from 17 residues. V was clipped by 3 bases and J by 8 bases; unmatched bases: 12. Per germline, CDR1 SGHTA and CDR2 FQGNSA. The CDR3 region is CASSFLLETSGGVQQYF. The CDR3 DNA sequence: TGTGCCAGCAGCTTCCTCCTTGAGACTAGCGGGGGGGTCCAGCAGTACTTC.

The table lists this clonotype with a few counts. CDR3: CASSRLAGTPEQYF. In DNA, the CDR3 is TGTGCCAGCAGCCGACTAGCGGGAACCCCCGAGCAGTACTTC. The chain uses TRBV12-3 or TRBV12-4 and TRBJ2-7; TRBD2 aligns across 11 bases. The CDR3 runs 14 residues. Germline trimming cut 6 bases from V and 6 bases from J; bases unmatched to any gene: 7.

The rearrangement links TRBV5-1 to TRBJ2-3, with a tentative D call TRBD2 (5 bases). Trimming shortened V by 4 bases and J by 2 bases, and 20 bases separated the two germline ends. CDR1 is SGHRS, CDR2 YFSETQ, per germline. The CDR3 extends over 17 amino acids. The CDR3 coding sequence is TGCGCCAGCAGCCTGACGAAGACTATCGGAATCACAGATACGCAGTATTTT. Translation gives CASSLTKTIGITDTQYF.

This clonotype was seen a handful of times. The chain joins TRBV24-1 to TRBJ2-7; 8 nucleotides match TRBD1. Per germline, CDR1 KGHDR and CDR2 SFDVKD. The CDR3 loop spans 19 amino acids. The J segment lost 2 bases and the V segment lost 5 bases, leaving 19 bases of the junction unmatched. CDR3 bases: TGTGCCACCAGTGCCCTGGACAGGGCTCGGACTGAGGTCACCTACGAGCAGTACTTC. This encodes CATSALDRARTEVTYEQYF.

The CDR3: CASSLVELGGTEAFF. In DNA, the CDR3 is TGCGCCAGCAGCTTGGTTGAACTGGGTGGGACTGAAGCTTTCTTT. The chain couples TRBV5-1 to TRBJ1-1, with unresolved D. V was trimmed by 0 bases and J by 5 bases, leaving 14 bases between them. Germline V gene lookup returns CDR1 SGHRS and CDR2 YFSETQ. CDR3 size: 15 residues.

A remark on this clonotype: An end of the junction differs from the germline gene, which may be a read error. The gene calls are TRBV7-9 and TRBJ2-1; D gene uncertain. Per the germline V gene, CDR1 is SEHNR and CDR2 is FQNEAQ (reference sequence). There are 13 residues in the CDR3. CDR3 protein: CASSLAMMSEQCF. CDR3 coding DNA: TGTGCCAGCAGCTTAGCCATGATGAGTGAGCAGTGCTTC. The variable domain in full, with the rest retrieved from reference TRBV7-9 and TRBJ2-1, is DTGVSQNPRHKITKRGQNVTFRCDPISEHNRLYWYRQTLGQGPEFLTYFQNEAQLEKSRLLSDRFSAERPKGSFSTLEIQRTEQGDSAMYLCASSLAMMSEQCFGPGTRLTVL.

This chain joins TRBV18 and TRBJ2-4, with D uncertain. The J call could be wrong; TRBJ2-5 is a better fit for the DNA end. The CDR3 loop spans 15 amino acids. Per germline, CDR1 KGHSH and CDR2 LQKENI. The CDR3 protein is CASSPRSTLGETQYF. CDR3 nucleotide sequence: TGTGCCAGCTCACCGCGGTCGACCCTCGGGGAGACCCAGTACTTC.

The CDR3 loop is CASSSTGGGIEAFF. The CDR3 region has the DNA TGTGCCAGCAGCTCAACAGGGGGCGGGATTGAAGCTTTCTTT. The chain carries TRBV11-2 and TRBJ1-1; 9 positions agree with TRBD1. The CDR3 length is 14 residues. CDR1 SGHAT and CDR2 FQNNGV come from the germline V gene. The V and J ends lost 4 bases and 7 bases, in that order; junction bases with no gene match: 7.

The V call is TRBV6-6, the J call TRBJ2-7; 7 nucleotides agree with TRBD2. Trimming removed 0 bases from V and 2 bases from J; junction bases left unmatched: 7. The CDR3 has 16 residues. The germline gives CDR1 MNHNY, CDR2 SVGAGI (reference sequence). This CDR3 is CASSYSTGGSTYEQYF. The CDR3, as DNA: TGTGCCAGCAGTTACTCGACGGGCGGGAGTACCTACGAGCAGTACTTC.

This clonotype has a handful of counts. The chain recombines TRBV14 with TRBJ2-7; TRBD2 matches 8 bases. Germline loops: CDR1 SGHDN, CDR2 FVKESK. This CDR3 region has 15 residues. With 4 bases clipped from V and 2 bases from J, the junction kept 7 bases outside the gene matches. As DNA, the CDR3 is TGTGCCAGCAGCCGTTCACTAGCGGAGCCCTACGAGCAGTACTTC. Encoded protein: CASSRSLAEPYEQYF.